Listed here are 22 T cell receptor beta chains from one sample, sequenced in a study of blood T cell repertoires in COVID-19. Produced via immunoSEQ multiplex PCR; TCRdb's table is partial and in-frame only. The sample has approximately 200,000 clones, less than 85% seen once. Sequencing used PBMCs or T cells enriched from blood (not recorded which). Receptors were obtained from a man in his forties who had recovered from COVID-19.

The V call is TRBV12-5, the J call TRBJ2-5; 7 bases align to TRBD1. CDR3 size: 15 residues. Germline lookup yields CDR1 LGHNT and CDR2 FRNRAP. The V segment lost 1 base and the J segment 0 bases; nucleotides outside the gene matches: 2. The CDR3 region has the DNA TGTGCTAGTGGTTTGGCACAGGGGTACCAAGAGACCCAGTACTTC. Protein: CASGLAQGYQETQYF.

For this clone: Different DNA sequences within this sample yield the same CDR3. V and J are TRBV5-1 and TRBJ2-3; TRBD1 agrees at 10 bases. The CDR3 covers 15 residues. V lost 4 bases, J lost 3 bases, and 5 bases stayed unmatched. Per the germline V gene, CDR1 is SGHRS and CDR2 is YFSETQ. In nucleotides, the CDR3 is TGCGCCAGCAGCAGCGGGACAGGGGTAACAGATACGCAGTATTTT. Encoded protein: CASSSGTGVTDTQYF.

The genes are TRBV28 and TRBJ2-3; D perhaps matches TRBD2 (6 bases). Germline V gives CDR1 MDHEN, CDR2 SYDVKM. Trimming removed 6 bases from V and 6 bases from J, with 16 bases in between. This CDR3 spans 14 amino acids. CDR3 DNA sequence: TGTGCCAGCAGGGAGGCGGGGAGTGGGGATACGCAGTATTTT. Translated: CASREAGSGDTQYF.

Here the CDR3 DNA reads TGTGCCAGCAGCCAACACCCGGGGGGGGGCGGTGGCACCGGGGAGCTGTTTTTT. This codes for CASSQHPGGGGGTGELFF. This chain connects TRBV3-1 (or the pseudogene TRBV3-2) to TRBJ2-2, with 8 bases lining up with TRBD2. CDR3 length equals 18 residues. V lost 2 bases, J lost 4 bases, and 12 bases stayed unmatched. CDR1 is LGHDT and CDR2 is YNNKEL in the germline V gene (reference sequence).

The chain has TRBV27 and TRBJ1-1; D gene uncertain. Germline lookup yields CDR1 MNHEY and CDR2 SMNVEV (reference sequence). Deletions cut 5 bases from V and 0 bases from J, with 13 bases between. This CDR3 has 15 residues. The CDR3 is CASSPQAVMNTEAFF. CDR3 in DNA: TGTGCCAGCAGTCCACAAGCGGTCATGAACACTGAAGCTTTCTTT.

The chain uses TRBV10-3 and TRBJ1-3; perhaps TRBD1 as D (5 bases). Germline CDR1 is ENHRY and CDR2 is SYGVKD. Trimming removed 10 bases from V and 1 base from J, with 23 bases in between. The CDR3 is made up of 17 amino acids. The CDR3 is CATQYTANQGSGNTIYF. In DNA form, the CDR3 reads TGTGCCACACAGTATACTGCGAACCAGGGTTCTGGAAACACCATATATTTT.

The rearrangement uses TRBV10-1 and TRBJ2-7; tentative D call: TRBD1 (6 bases). The V end was cut by 2 bases, the J end by 6 bases, with 17 bases between. This CDR3 region has 15 residues. Germline CDR1 reads WNHNN; CDR2 reads SYGVQD (reference sequence). CDR3 residues: CASSEEGGHRGEQYF. The CDR3 region has the DNA TGCGCCAGCAGTGAGGAAGGGGGTCACCGGGGCGAGCAGTACTTC.

The chain couples TRBV10-3 to TRBJ2-2; TRBD1 matches 8 bases. The CDR3 is 16 amino acids. In germline, CDR1 is ENHRY, CDR2 SYGVKD. Unmatched junction bases numbered 8, after V lost 3 bases and J lost 5 bases. CDR3 nucleotides: TGTGCCATCAGTGATGATAGAACAGGGGGAACCGGGGAGCTGTTTTTT. Protein sequence: CAISDDRTGGTGELFF.

This chain connects TRBV2 to TRBJ2-7, with TRBD2 as a possible D gene (6 bases). From germline, CDR1 is SNHLY and CDR2 FYNNEI. The V end was cut by 0 bases, the J end by 2 bases, with 11 bases between. The CDR3 covers 15 residues. Written as DNA, the CDR3 is TGTGCCAGCAGTGAAGCGATCGGGGGAGCCTACGAGCAGTACTTC. The encoded protein is CASSEAIGGAYEQYF.

The J gene is TRBJ1-1, the V gene TRBV10-2; unclear D gene. Between the trimmed V and J ends, which lost 4 bases and 1 base, there was a span of 7 bases. The germline V gene has CDR1 WSHSY and CDR2 SAAADI. The CDR3 spans 13 residues. For the CDR3, the DNA is TGCGCCAGCAGTGGAGCAGGGAACACTGAAGCTTTCTTT. It translates to CASSGAGNTEAFF.

Turning to this clone: The same CDR3 also results from other DNA sequences found in this sample. The rearrangement joins TRBV5-1 to TRBJ2-7, with 8 bases identical to TRBD1. From germline, CDR1 is SGHRS and CDR2 YFSETQ. The CDR3 runs 13 residues. Germline trimming cut 4 bases from V and 3 bases from J; bases unmatched to any gene: 3. The CDR3 reads CASSLTGDYEQYF. In DNA form, the CDR3 reads TGCGCCAGCAGCCTGACAGGGGACTACGAGCAGTACTTC.

The V and J genes are TRBV7-2 and TRBJ1-1, with 9 bases that match TRBD1. The CDR3 spans 13 residues. The trim removed 7 bases at V and 5 bases at J, leaving 5 bases unmatched. Germline CDR1 reads SGHTA; CDR2 reads FQGNSA. The DNA of the CDR3 is TGTGCCAGCATAGACAGGGGGTTGACTGAAGCTTTCTTT. It codes for CASIDRGLTEAFF.

This clone was seen a handful of times. The chain is built from TRBV7-9 and TRBJ2-3; 8 positions agree with TRBD2. The trim removed 6 bases at V and 4 bases at J, leaving 9 bases unmatched. Per the germline V gene, CDR1 is SEHNR and CDR2 is FQNEAQ (reference sequence). The CDR3 contains 15 residues. The CDR3 here is CASRPPGLGSDTQYF. The CDR3 coding sequence is TGTGCCAGCAGACCTCCGGGACTAGGGTCAGATACGCAGTATTTT.

J is TRBJ2-2 and V is TRBV11-3; 7 nucleotides match TRBD1. With V trimmed by 5 bases and J by 6 bases, 9 bases remained unmatched. Germline V gene sequence: CDR1 SGHNT, CDR2 YENEEA. The CDR3 sequence is 15 residues long. CDR3 sequence (DNA): TGTGCCAGCAGCCAATGGGTACAGGGGTCCGGGGAGCTGTTTTTT. Its translation: CASSQWVQGSGELFF.

A remark on this clone: No conserved phenylalanine or tryptophan ends this CDR3, so it is likely a read error. No DNA is shown, since the ends of the CDR3 on it are uncertain; the CDR3 is the one TCRdb lists. CDR3 sequence reads: CATYDRGR. The chain uses TRBV10-3 and TRBJ1-1; the table names TRBD1, a call not compared with the DNA. Termini included, the CDR3 measures 8 amino acids. From germline, CDR1 is ENHRY and CDR2 SYGVKD.

This clone was counted a few times. The chain combines TRBV15 with TRBJ2-5; TRBD1 matches at 8 bases. CDR1 is LNHNV and CDR2 is YYDKDF in the germline V gene (reference sequence). J was trimmed by 4 bases and V by 0 bases; bases with no gene match: 4. The length of the CDR3 is 15 residues. The CDR3 DNA is TGTGCCACCAGCAGAGATGGACAGGGAGGAGAGACCCAGTACTTC. Translated, it gives CATSRDGQGGETQYF.

CDR3 bases: TGTGCCAGCAGCCAAGATGGTCGGGGGTGGGAACCCTACAATGAGCAGTTCTTC. Amino acid sequence: CASSQDGRGWEPYNEQFF. The V gene is TRBV3-1 (or the pseudogene TRBV3-2), the J gene TRBJ2-1, with a weak D call TRBD2 (6 bases). Germline-derived CDR1 and CDR2 are LGHDT and YNNKEL (reference sequence). Trimming cost V 0 bases and J 2 bases, with 17 bases left between them. CDR3 length equals 18 residues.

The chain employs TRBV29-1 and TRBJ2-7; the match to TRBD1 covers 9 bases. Unmatched junction bases numbered 1, after V lost 4 bases and J lost 3 bases. Germline-derived CDR1 and CDR2 are SQVTM and ANQGSEA. The CDR3 totals 12 residues. CDR3 residues: CSVADRGYEQYF. The CDR3 DNA reads as TGCAGCGTTGCGGACAGGGGCTACGAGCAGTACTTC.

The chain couples TRBV6-6 to TRBJ1-5, with a possible D match to TRBD1 (6 bases). The V gene lost 7 bases and the J gene lost 3 bases, with 10 bases spanning the gap. Germline V gene data show CDR1 as MNHNY and CDR2 as SVGAGI (reference sequence). This CDR3 has 13 amino acids. The CDR3 nucleotides are TGTGCCAGCATAGACAGGATCAATCAGCCCCAGCATTTT. Its translation: CASIDRINQPQHF.

The rearrangement links TRBV28 to TRBJ1-3, with a weak D call TRBD1 (6 bases). V gave up 3 bases and J gave up 0 bases, with 9 bases separating them. The CDR3 covers 15 residues. CDR1 is MDHEN, CDR2 SYDVKM, per germline. CDR3 DNA: TGTGCCAGCAGTTTGAAAGGGGGCTCTGGAAACACCATATATTTT. This sequence encodes CASSLKGGSGNTIYF.

This clone was seen a single time. The CDR3 loop is CASSLGTGNYGYTF. The CDR3 DNA sequence: TGTGCCAGCAGCTTAGGGACAGGGAACTATGGCTACACCTTC. This chain links TRBV7-9 with TRBJ1-2, with 8 bases identical to TRBD1. CDR3 size: 14 residues. V was pared by 1 base and J by 2 bases, with 0 bases of the junction left unmatched. Germline lookup yields CDR1 SEHNR and CDR2 FQNEAQ (reference sequence).

V is TRBV3-1 (or the pseudogene TRBV3-2) and J is TRBJ2-1; TRBD1 aligns across 9 bases. CDR1 and CDR2 from the germline V gene are LGHDT and YNNKEL (reference sequence). This CDR3 is built from 16 residues. J was trimmed by 4 bases and V by 1 base; bases with no gene match: 5. The CDR3 loop reads CASSQAGTGIYNEQFF. In DNA form, the CDR3 reads TGTGCCAGCAGCCAAGCCGGGACAGGGATTTACAATGAGCAGTTCTTC.